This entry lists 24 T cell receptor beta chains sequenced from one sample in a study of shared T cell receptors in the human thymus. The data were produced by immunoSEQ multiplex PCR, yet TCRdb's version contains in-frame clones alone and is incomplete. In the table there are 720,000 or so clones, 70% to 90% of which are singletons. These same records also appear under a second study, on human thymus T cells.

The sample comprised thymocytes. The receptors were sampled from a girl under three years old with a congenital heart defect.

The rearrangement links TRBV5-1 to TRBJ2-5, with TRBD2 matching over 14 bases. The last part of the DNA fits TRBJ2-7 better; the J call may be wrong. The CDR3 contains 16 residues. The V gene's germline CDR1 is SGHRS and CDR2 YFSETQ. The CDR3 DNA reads TGCGCCAGCAGCTCTTGCGGGACTAGCGGGGGCTACGAGCAGTACTTC. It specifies CASSSCGTSGGYEQYF.

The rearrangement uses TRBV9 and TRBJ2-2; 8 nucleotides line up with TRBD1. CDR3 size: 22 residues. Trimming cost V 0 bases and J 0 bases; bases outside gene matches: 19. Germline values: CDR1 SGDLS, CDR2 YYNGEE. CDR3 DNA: TGTGCCAGCAGCGTAGCTAGGGGGACAGGTAGGAGGTTTCCCTCGAACACCGGGGAGCTGTTTTTT. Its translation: CASSVARGTGRRFPSNTGELFF. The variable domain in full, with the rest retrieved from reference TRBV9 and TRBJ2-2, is DSGVTQTPKHLITATGQRVTLRCSPRSGDLSVYWYQQSLDQGLQFLIQYYNGEERAKGNILERFSAQQFPDLHSELNLSSLELGDSALYFCASSVARGTGRRFPSNTGELFFGEGSRLTVL.

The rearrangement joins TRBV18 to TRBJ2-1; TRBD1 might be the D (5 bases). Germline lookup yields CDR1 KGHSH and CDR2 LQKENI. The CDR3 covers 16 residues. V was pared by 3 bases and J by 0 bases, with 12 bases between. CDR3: CASSPPDKFSYNEQFF. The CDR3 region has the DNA TGTGCCAGCTCACCCCCGGACAAGTTCTCCTACAATGAGCAGTTCTTC.

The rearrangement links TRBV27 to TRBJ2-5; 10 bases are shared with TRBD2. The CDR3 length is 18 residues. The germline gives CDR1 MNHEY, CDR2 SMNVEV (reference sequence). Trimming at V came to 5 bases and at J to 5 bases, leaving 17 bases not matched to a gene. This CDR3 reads CASSAKPSGGGEGETQYF. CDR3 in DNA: TGTGCCAGCAGTGCAAAACCTAGCGGGGGTGGTGAAGGGGAGACCCAGTACTTC.

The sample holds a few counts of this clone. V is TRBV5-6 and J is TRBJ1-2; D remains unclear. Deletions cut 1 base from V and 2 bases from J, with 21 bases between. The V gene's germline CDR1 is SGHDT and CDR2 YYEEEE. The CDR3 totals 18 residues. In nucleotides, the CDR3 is TGTGCCAGCAGCTTGCATGGAGGGAGCCCCGTTGGAAACTATGGCTACACCTTC. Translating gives CASSLHGGSPVGNYGYTF.

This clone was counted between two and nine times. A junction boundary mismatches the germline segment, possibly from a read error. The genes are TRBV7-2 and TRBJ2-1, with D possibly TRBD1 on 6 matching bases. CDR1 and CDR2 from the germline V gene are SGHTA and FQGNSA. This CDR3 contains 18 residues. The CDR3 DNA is TGTGCCAGCAGCTCTTACCCCCAGCTTAGGGGACATCTCCCTTCTAAGGTCTTC. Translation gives CASSSYPQLRGHLPSKVF.

The CDR3 sequence: CASSLSRGRIHYGYTF. Here the CDR3 DNA reads TGTGCCAGCAGTTTGAGCAGGGGGCGTATCCACTATGGCTACACCTTC. This chain uses TRBV27 with TRBJ1-2; 8 nucleotides line up with TRBD1. This CDR3 has 16 residues. V shed 3 bases and J 3 bases; nucleotides not matched to a gene: 9. Germline-derived CDR1 and CDR2 are MNHEY and SMNVEV (reference sequence).

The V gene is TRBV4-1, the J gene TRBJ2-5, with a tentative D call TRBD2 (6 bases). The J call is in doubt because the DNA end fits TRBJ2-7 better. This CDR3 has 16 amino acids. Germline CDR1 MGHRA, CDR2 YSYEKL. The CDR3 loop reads CASSQDRRGVTYEQYF. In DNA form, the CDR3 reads TGCGCCAGCAGCCAAGATAGGCGGGGAGTAACCTACGAGCAGTACTTC.

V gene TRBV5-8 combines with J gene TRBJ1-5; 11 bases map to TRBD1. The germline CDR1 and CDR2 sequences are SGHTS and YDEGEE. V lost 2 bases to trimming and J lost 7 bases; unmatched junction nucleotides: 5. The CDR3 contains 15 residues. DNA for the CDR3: TGTGCCAGCAGCTTAAGGGGGACAGGGGGGCAGCCCCAGCATTTT. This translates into CASSLRGTGGQPQHF.

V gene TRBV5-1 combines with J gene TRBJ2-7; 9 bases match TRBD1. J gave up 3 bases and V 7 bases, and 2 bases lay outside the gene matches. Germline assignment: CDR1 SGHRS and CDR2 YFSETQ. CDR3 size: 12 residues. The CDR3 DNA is TGCGCCAGCCGGGACAGGGTCTACGAGCAGTACTTC. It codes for CASRDRVYEQYF.

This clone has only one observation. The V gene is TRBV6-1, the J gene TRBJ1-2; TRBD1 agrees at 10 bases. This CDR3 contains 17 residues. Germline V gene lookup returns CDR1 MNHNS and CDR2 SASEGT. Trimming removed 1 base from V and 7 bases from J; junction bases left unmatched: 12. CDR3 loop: CASSEDLRQGASGGYTF. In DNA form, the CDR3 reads TGTGCCAGCAGTGAAGATTTGAGACAGGGGGCGAGTGGTGGCTACACCTTC.

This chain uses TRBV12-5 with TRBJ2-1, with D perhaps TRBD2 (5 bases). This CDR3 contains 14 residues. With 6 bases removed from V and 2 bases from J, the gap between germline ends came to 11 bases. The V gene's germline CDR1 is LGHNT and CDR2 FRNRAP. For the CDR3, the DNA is TGTGCTAGTGGCCGGACGGGGACCTACAATGAGCAGTTCTTC. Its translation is CASGRTGTYNEQFF.

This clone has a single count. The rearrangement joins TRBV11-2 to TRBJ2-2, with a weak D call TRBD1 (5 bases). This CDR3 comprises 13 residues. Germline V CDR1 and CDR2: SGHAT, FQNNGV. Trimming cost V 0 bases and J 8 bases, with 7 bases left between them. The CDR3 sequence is CASSLDRAGELFF. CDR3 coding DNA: TGTGCCAGCAGCTTAGACAGGGCTGGGGAGCTGTTTTTT.

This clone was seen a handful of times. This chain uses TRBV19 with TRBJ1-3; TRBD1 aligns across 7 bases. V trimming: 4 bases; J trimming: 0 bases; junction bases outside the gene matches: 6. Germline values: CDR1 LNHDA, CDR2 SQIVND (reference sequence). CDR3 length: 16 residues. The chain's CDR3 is CASSTPGQISGNTIYF. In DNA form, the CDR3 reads TGTGCCAGTAGTACACCGGGACAGATCTCTGGAAACACCATATATTTT.

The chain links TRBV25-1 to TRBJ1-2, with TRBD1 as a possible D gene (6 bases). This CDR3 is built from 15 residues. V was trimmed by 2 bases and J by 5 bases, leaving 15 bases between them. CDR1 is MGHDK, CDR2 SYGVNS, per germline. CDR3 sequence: CASSEGGGKVYGYTF. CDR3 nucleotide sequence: TGTGCCAGCAGTGAAGGGGGGGGCAAGGTTTATGGCTACACCTTC.

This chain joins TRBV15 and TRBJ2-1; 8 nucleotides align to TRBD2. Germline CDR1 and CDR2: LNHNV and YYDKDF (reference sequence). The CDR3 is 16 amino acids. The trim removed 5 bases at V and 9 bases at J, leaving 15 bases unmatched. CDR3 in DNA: TGTGCCACCAGCGTCAGCCCTATCGGGGGGGAACGTGAGCAGTTCTTC. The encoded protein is CATSVSPIGGEREQFF.

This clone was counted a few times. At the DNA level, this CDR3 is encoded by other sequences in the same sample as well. The CDR3, as DNA: TGTGCCAGCAGTGCGAAGGGGGAGAAACGGTCGAACACTGAAGCTTTCTTT. Its translation is CASSAKGEKRSNTEAFF. The chain couples TRBV2 to TRBJ1-1; tentative D call: TRBD1 (6 bases). Trimming pared 4 bases from V and 1 base from J, leaving 19 bases between. The CDR3 has 17 residues. The germline gives CDR1 SNHLY, CDR2 FYNNEI.

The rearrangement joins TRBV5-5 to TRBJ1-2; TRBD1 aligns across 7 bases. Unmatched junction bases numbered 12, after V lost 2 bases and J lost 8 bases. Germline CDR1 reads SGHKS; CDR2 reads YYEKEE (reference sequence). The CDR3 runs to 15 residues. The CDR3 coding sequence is TGTGCCAGCAGCTTCCGGACAGGTGTCTCGTTAGGCTACACCTTC. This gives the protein CASSFRTGVSLGYTF.

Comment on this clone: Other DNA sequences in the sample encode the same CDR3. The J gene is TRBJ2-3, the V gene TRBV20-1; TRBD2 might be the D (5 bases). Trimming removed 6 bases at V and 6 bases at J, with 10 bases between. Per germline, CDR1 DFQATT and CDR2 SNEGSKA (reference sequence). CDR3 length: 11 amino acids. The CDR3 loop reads CSARRRDTQYF. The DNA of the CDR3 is TGCAGTGCCAGACGGAGGGATACGCAGTATTTT.

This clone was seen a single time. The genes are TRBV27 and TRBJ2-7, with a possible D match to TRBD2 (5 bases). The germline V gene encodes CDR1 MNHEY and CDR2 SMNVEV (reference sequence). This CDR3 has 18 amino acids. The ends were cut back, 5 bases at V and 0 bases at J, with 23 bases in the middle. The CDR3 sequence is CASSRRVGVLQTSYEQYF. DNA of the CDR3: TGTGCCAGCAGTAGGCGGGTGGGCGTGCTCCAAACCTCCTACGAGCAGTACTTC.

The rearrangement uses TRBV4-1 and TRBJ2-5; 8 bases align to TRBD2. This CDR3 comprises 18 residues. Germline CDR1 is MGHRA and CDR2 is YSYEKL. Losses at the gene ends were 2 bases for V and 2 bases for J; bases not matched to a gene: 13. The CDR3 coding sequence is TGCGCCAGCAGCCAATGGGCGTCGAGCGGGGGAAAACAAGAGACCCAGTACTTC. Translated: CASSQWASSGGKQETQYF.

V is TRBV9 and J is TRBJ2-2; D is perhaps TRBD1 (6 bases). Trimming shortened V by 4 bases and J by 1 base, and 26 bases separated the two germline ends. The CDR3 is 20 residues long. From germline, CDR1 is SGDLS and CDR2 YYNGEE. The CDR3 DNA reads TGTGCCAGCAGCCGAGGCACTTTCCCCTCCAGACAGGAGAACACCGGGGAGCTGTTTTTT. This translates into CASSRGTFPSRQENTGELFF.

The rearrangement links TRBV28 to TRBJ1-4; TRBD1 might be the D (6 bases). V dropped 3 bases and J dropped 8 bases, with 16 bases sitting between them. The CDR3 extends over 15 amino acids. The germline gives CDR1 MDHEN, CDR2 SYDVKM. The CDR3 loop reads CASSFLRDIGEKLFF. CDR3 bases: TGTGCCAGCAGTTTTCTCCGGGACATTGGGGAAAAACTGTTTTTT.

For the CDR3, the DNA is TGCGCCAGCAGCCAAGGGGGCCCTACAGGGTCGGCTTTCTTT. This encodes CASSQGGPTGSAFF. This chain links TRBV4-3 with TRBJ1-1, with TRBD1 as a possible D gene (6 bases). This CDR3 is built from 14 residues. Looked up from germline, CDR1 is LGHNA and CDR2 is YSLEER. Deletions cut 1 base from V and 11 bases from J, with 17 bases between.